One sample yielded the 12 T cell receptor beta chains listed below, sequenced in a study of T cells in Graves' hyperthyroidism and ophthalmopathy. Amplification yielded TCR beta CDR3 regions, with RNA transcripts as the source. TCR CDR3 underwent first-round RT-PCR with the HTBI primer set. MiXCR, run by TCRdb on the multiplex PCR reads, gives a single entry per CDR3 protein. The table has about 480,000 distinct CDR3 sequences, around an eighth seen once; the top ten hold about a sixth. Sequenced sample: blood. The receptors derive from a woman aged 18 to 35 with Graves' hyperthyroidism.

The V and J genes are TRBV10-1 and TRBJ2-3; 7 positions agree with TRBD1. CDR1 and CDR2 (germline): WNHNN, SYGVQD (reference sequence). J gave up 0 bases and V 6 bases, and 6 bases lay outside the gene matches. The CDR3 is 15 residues long. In DNA form, the CDR3 reads TGCGCCAGCAGGCCCGGGACAGCGAGCACAGATACGCAGTATTTT. Encoded protein: CASRPGTASTDTQYF.

On this clonotype itself: This may come from a read error, since a much larger clone is one base off. The CDR3 coding sequence is TGTGCCAGCAGCCCCCCGCCGACCTACGAGCAGTACTTC. This sequence encodes CASSPPPTYEQYF. The chain is built from TRBV7-9 and TRBJ2-7; D gene uncertain. CDR1 is SEHNR and CDR2 is FQNEAQ in the germline V gene (reference sequence). V dropped 5 bases and J dropped 2 bases, with 10 bases sitting between them. This CDR3 is 13 amino acids long.

The rearrangement links TRBV2 to TRBJ1-5; D is possibly TRBD1 (5 bases). Germline V gene lookup returns CDR1 SNHLY and CDR2 FYNNEI. The CDR3 is 14 amino acids. Trimming took 8 bases from V and 4 from J, leaving 15 bases between them. The CDR3 DNA reads as TGTGCCAGCGGCTCCCGGGACCCGAATCAGCCCCAGCATTTT. Its translation: CASGSRDPNQPQHF.

This clonotype was observed many times. V gene TRBV12-3 or TRBV12-4 combines with J gene TRBJ2-3; 15 nucleotides agree with TRBD2. V gave up 5 bases and J gave up 0 bases; unmatched junction bases: 6. CDR3 length: 18 amino acids. The CDR3 DNA is TGTGCCAGCAGTCGGACTAGCGGGAGGGCCTGGAGCACAGATACGCAGTATTTT. Its protein is CASSRTSGRAWSTDTQYF.

This rearrangement joins TRBV29-1 to TRBJ2-1; TRBD2 matches at 8 bases. CDR3 length: 10 residues. The germline V gene has CDR1 SQVTM and CDR2 ANQGSEA. V lost 3 bases to trimming and J lost 15 bases; unmatched junction nucleotides: 4. The CDR3 sequence is CSVDWAGGFF. For the CDR3, the DNA is TGCAGCGTTGATTGGGCGGGAGGGTTCTTC.

The chain uses TRBV19 and TRBJ1-5, with TRBD1 matching over 7 bases. Germline CDR1 LNHDA, CDR2 SQIVND (reference sequence). J gave up 4 bases and V 3 bases, and 15 bases lay outside the gene matches. The CDR3 is 18 residues long. The DNA for the CDR3 is TGTGCCAGTAGTATCATCCCCGGGACAGCCTTTCCTAATCAGCCCCAGCATTTT. Protein product: CASSIIPGTAFPNQPQHF.

This clonotype was observed many times. The rearrangement links TRBV20-1 to TRBJ2-1; possibly TRBD2 for D (6 bases). The germline V and J ends were trimmed by 3 bases and 8 bases, with 14 bases remaining between them. Germline CDR1 is DFQATT and CDR2 is SNEGSKA (reference sequence). This CDR3 comprises 13 residues. The CDR3 DNA reads TGCAGTGCTAGGGGGGGAGGAGGCGATGAGCAGTTCTTC. It codes for CSARGGGGDEQFF.

This clonotype occurred a few times. The V gene is TRBV20-1, the J gene TRBJ1-4; D is unresolved. This CDR3 contains 16 residues. V lost 4 bases and J lost 4, with 19 bases in between. In germline, CDR1 is DFQATT, CDR2 SNEGSKA (reference sequence). CDR3 residues: CSAIGPTSPLNEKLFF. CDR3 DNA sequence: TGCAGTGCTATAGGACCGACCTCACCCCTTAATGAAAAACTGTTTTTT.

This clonotype has a count of ten or more. The chain couples TRBV9 to TRBJ2-1; possibly TRBD1 or TRBD2 for D (5 bases each). CDR3 length: 13 residues. Per germline, CDR1 SGDLS and CDR2 YYNGEE. Trimming took 3 bases from V and 13 from J, leaving 17 bases between them. The CDR3 here is CASSATGTVQQFF. CDR3 in DNA: TGTGCCAGCAGCGCCACCGGGACCGTACAACAGTTCTTC. Based on the CDR3 plus reference TRBV9 and TRBJ2-1, the full variable domain is DSGVTQTPKHLITATGQRVTLRCSPRSGDLSVYWYQQSLDQGLQFLIQYYNGEERAKGNILERFSAQQFPDLHSELNLSSLELGDSALYFCASSATGTVQQFFGPGTRLTVL.

As for this clonotype: The junction shows a germline mismatch at one end, possibly a read error. This chain joins TRBV4-1 and TRBJ2-1; a possible D gene is TRBD1 (6 bases). The CDR3 extends over 16 amino acids. The germline V gene encodes CDR1 MGHRA and CDR2 YSYEKL. CDR3 loop: CAGSPLRTESYNEQFF. DNA for the CDR3: TGCGCCGGCAGCCCTCTGAGGACAGAGTCCTACAATGAGCAGTTCTTC.

This clonotype was detected many times. This rearrangement joins TRBV13 to TRBJ2-3; TRBD2 matches at 15 bases. This CDR3 spans 17 amino acids. J was trimmed by 8 bases and V by 4 bases; bases with no gene match: 10. In germline, CDR1 is PRHDT, CDR2 FYEKMQ (reference sequence). Here the CDR3 reads CASSSAGTSGRIATQYF. Written as DNA, the CDR3 is TGTGCCAGCAGCTCCGCAGGGACTAGCGGGAGGATAGCTACGCAGTATTTT.

This clonotype was picked up a small number of times. The rearrangement uses TRBV30 and TRBJ1-2; the D is unclear. CDR1 and CDR2 (germline): GTSNPN, SVGIG (reference sequence). V was trimmed by 0 bases and J by 4 bases, leaving 9 bases between them. The CDR3 has 13 residues. This CDR3 reads CAWSVGFPYGYTF. The CDR3, as DNA: TGTGCCTGGAGTGTCGGGTTTCCCTATGGCTACACCTTC.